These 20 T cell receptor beta chains were all obtained from the same sample, sequenced in a study of Graves' ophthalmopathy and Graves' hyperthyroidism. The TCR beta CDR3 regions underwent amplification from RNA transcripts. The first-round RT-PCR employed HTBI primers together with the Qiagen OneStep RT-PCR kit. A multiplex PCR was then performed as the second round. From the multiplex PCR reads, TCRdb called clonotypes with MiXCR, one entry per CDR3 protein. The table includes over a million distinct CDR3 sequences, roughly two fifths detected once. The sequencing sample was made of peripheral blood or thyroid tissue (not recorded which). Source of these receptors: an adult man with Graves' hyperthyroidism.

V gene TRBV19 combines with J gene TRBJ2-5, with TRBD2 matching 10 bases. Germline V gene sequence: CDR1 LNHDA, CDR2 SQIVND (reference sequence). The CDR3 extends over 17 amino acids. The J segment lost 5 bases and the V segment lost 10 bases, leaving 19 bases of the junction unmatched. CDR3 nucleotide sequence: TGTGCCATCAGTGAGTCAAGGACTAGCGGAAGTCGGGAGACCCAGTACTTC. Translated, it gives CAISESRTSGSRETQYF.

Remarks on this clonotype: This CDR3 fails to terminate in the conserved phenylalanine or tryptophan, so it likely reflects a read error. Because the CDR3's place on the DNA is in doubt, the DNA is left out and the CDR3 is given as listed by TCRdb. V and J are TRBV5-5 and TRBJ2-5. The CDR3 comprises 10 residues, both ends counted. The V gene's germline CDR1 is SGHKS and CDR2 YYEKEE (reference sequence). The CDR3 is CASSLTQTRT.

This clonotype was recorded at least ten times. In nucleotides, the CDR3 is TGCAGTGCTAGTCCTCCGGACCAGCGGATTGGGACCCAGTACTTC. Translating gives CSASPPDQRIGTQYF. The chain recombines TRBV20-1 with TRBJ2-5; TRBD2 is a possible D gene (5 bases). V shed 3 bases and J shed 7 bases, with 21 bases lying between them. The CDR3 spans 15 residues. Germline CDR1 and CDR2: DFQATT and SNEGSKA (reference sequence).

This clonotype was detected only a few times. The genes are TRBV7-2 and TRBJ2-5; 9 bases are a match to TRBD2. The V segment lost 7 bases and the J segment 4 bases; nucleotides outside the gene matches: 13. This CDR3 contains 16 residues. CDR1 and CDR2 (germline): SGHTA, FQGNSA. The CDR3 region is CASTRVRAGGPETQYF. CDR3 nucleotides: TGTGCCAGCACCCGCGTGCGAGCGGGGGGCCCAGAGACCCAGTACTTC.

V and J are TRBV9 and TRBJ2-5, with D perhaps being TRBD1 or TRBD2 (7 bases each). Germline V gene data show CDR1 as SGDLS and CDR2 as YYNGEE. V was pared by 0 bases and J by 5 bases, with 20 bases between. The CDR3 has 17 amino acids. In nucleotides, the CDR3 is TGTGCCAGCAGCGTAGAGGGGGCGGAGGGACTACGGGAGACCCAGTACTTC. Its translation is CASSVEGAEGLRETQYF.

The chain has TRBV30 and TRBJ2-7; possible D gene TRBD2, 6 bases. CDR1 and CDR2 from the germline V gene are GTSNPN and SVGIG (reference sequence). The CDR3 is 12 amino acids. V lost 7 bases and J lost 4, with 14 bases in between. The CDR3 loop reads CALNAGSYEQYF. The DNA of the CDR3 is TGTGCCTTGAACGCGGGGTCGTACGAGCAGTACTTC.

The rearrangement joins TRBV5-5 to TRBJ1-5; the D gene is possibly TRBD1 (5 bases). The ends were cut back, 4 bases at V and 14 bases at J, with 25 bases in the middle. This CDR3 region has 15 residues. The germline CDR1 and CDR2 sequences are SGHKS and YYEKEE (reference sequence). The CDR3 DNA reads as TGTGCCAGCAGCCCGTTACAGGAGACCGAGACCTACGAGCATTTT. It translates to CASSPLQETETYEHF.

The chain carries TRBV7-9 and TRBJ2-2; TRBD2 aligns across 9 bases. The CDR3 length is 18 residues. V lost 1 base to trimming and J lost 4 bases; unmatched junction nucleotides: 10. Germline-derived CDR1 and CDR2 are SEHNR and FQNEAQ (reference sequence). CDR3 residues: CASSLGMGEAGGTGELFF. The CDR3 nucleotides read TGTGCCAGCAGCTTAGGCATGGGTGAAGCGGGAGGCACCGGGGAGCTGTTTTTT.

The V gene is TRBV6-6, the J gene TRBJ1-2; a possible D gene is TRBD1 (6 bases). Between the trimmed V and J ends, which lost 0 bases and 8 bases, there was a span of 28 bases. Germline CDR1 reads MNHNY; CDR2 reads SVGAGI (reference sequence). This CDR3 comprises 19 residues. The DNA for the CDR3 is TGTGCCAGCAGTTACTCCGACAGAAGGGTTAACAGGGAGGGGGAAGGCTACACCTTC. This codes for CASSYSDRRVNREGEGYTF.

This clonotype has ten or more counts. J is TRBJ2-7 and V is TRBV7-9; possibly TRBD1 for D (5 bases). The CDR3 extends over 13 amino acids. V lost 3 bases and J 2 bases, leaving 8 bases between the germline ends. The germline gives CDR1 SEHNR, CDR2 FQNEAQ (reference sequence). The CDR3 here is CASSFDRAYEQYF. CDR3 in DNA: TGTGCCAGCAGCTTCGACAGAGCCTACGAGCAGTACTTC.

The sample holds many counts of this clonotype. In nucleotides, the CDR3 is TGTGCCAGCAGCCACGCAGGATCCTCTGGAAACACCATATATTTT. Its protein is CASSHAGSSGNTIYF. V gene TRBV14 combines with J gene TRBJ1-3; no reliable D call. CDR1 is SGHDN and CDR2 is FVKESK in the germline V gene. V shed 3 bases and J shed 0 bases, with 9 bases lying between them. The CDR3 has 15 residues.

This chain links TRBV24-1 with TRBJ2-5; TRBD1 is a possible D gene (6 bases). V was clipped by 4 bases and J by 3 bases, with 11 bases between them. Germline V gene data show CDR1 as KGHDR and CDR2 as SFDVKD. The CDR3 totals 14 residues. The CDR3 region has the DNA TGTGCCACCAGTGAAAACAGGGTGAAAGAGACCCAGTACTTC. As protein: CATSENRVKETQYF.

Comments on this clonotype: The junction departs from the called germline gene at one end, perhaps through a read error. The chain uses TRBV10-2 and TRBJ2-7; D possibly matches TRBD1 or TRBD2 (5 bases each). The CDR3 consists of 16 residues. The germline V gene has CDR1 WSHSY and CDR2 SAAADI. Here the CDR3 DNA reads TGTGCCAGCTCAACCACGGGACCTAGGACGTCCTACGAGCAGTACTTC. Residues: CASSTTGPRTSYEQYF.

The chain combines TRBV25-1 with TRBJ2-7; 7 bases line up with TRBD2. The ends lost 5 bases at V and 2 bases at J; junction bases unmatched: 9. Germline assignment: CDR1 MGHDK and CDR2 SYGVNS. The CDR3 consists of 15 residues. The CDR3 region has the DNA TGTGCCAGCAGTCCATACCGTGGACTAGCCTACGAGCAGTACTTC. It translates to CASSPYRGLAYEQYF.

This CDR3 is CSVDRGVATQYF. The DNA of the CDR3 is TGCAGCGTTGACCGGGGAGTGGCGACCCAGTACTTC. This chain links TRBV29-1 with TRBJ2-5; the D gene is possibly TRBD2 (5 bases). V shed 3 bases and J shed 7 bases, with 12 bases lying between them. Germline V gene sequence: CDR1 SQVTM, CDR2 ANQGSEA. The CDR3 covers 12 residues.

In its sample, this clonotype was seen many times. The chain employs TRBV7-8 and TRBJ2-5; D is possibly TRBD1 (6 bases). Germline-derived CDR1 and CDR2 are SGHVS and FQNEAQ. The CDR3 length is 14 residues. The germline V and J ends were trimmed by 3 bases and 2 bases, with 10 bases remaining between them. The CDR3 DNA follows: TGTGCCAGCAGCTTCCCGGACAGACAAGAGACCCAGTACTTC. This gives the protein CASSFPDRQETQYF.

The chain is built from TRBV7-2 and TRBJ1-2, with 7 bases aligning to TRBD1. Germline V gene lookup returns CDR1 SGHTA and CDR2 FQGNSA. The CDR3 covers 13 residues. V trimming: 5 bases; J trimming: 6 bases; junction bases outside the gene matches: 6. CDR3 region: CTSSPQTGNGYTF. In DNA, the CDR3 is TGTACCAGCAGCCCCCAGACAGGGAATGGCTACACCTTC.

The CDR3 DNA reads as TGTGCCAGCAGTTACTCCAGGAAAGCCTCCTACGAGCAGTACTTC. It codes for CASSYSRKASYEQYF. The V gene is TRBV12-3 or TRBV12-4, the J gene TRBJ2-7; D is unclear. Between the trimmed V and J ends, which lost 4 bases and 0 bases, there was a span of 13 bases. The CDR3 loop spans 15 amino acids.

The chain links TRBV7-6 to TRBJ2-7; 7 positions agree with TRBD1. V dropped 6 bases and J dropped 0; count of bases not matched to a gene: 8. Germline V lookup: CDR1 SGHVS, CDR2 FNYEAQ. The CDR3 contains 15 residues. The CDR3 region has the DNA TGTGCCAGCAGTCATACAGGGGCGCTCTCCTACGAGCAGTACTTC. This codes for CASSHTGALSYEQYF.

The CDR3 spells CASSQLIGRDQETQYF. The CDR3 bases are TGCGCCAGCAGCCAATTAATCGGGAGGGACCAAGAGACCCAGTACTTC. The rearrangement uses TRBV4-1 and TRBJ2-5, with TRBD2 matching 8 bases. CDR3 length: 16 residues. Germline CDR1 is MGHRA and CDR2 is YSYEKL. V lost 2 bases, J lost 0 bases, and 5 bases stayed unmatched.